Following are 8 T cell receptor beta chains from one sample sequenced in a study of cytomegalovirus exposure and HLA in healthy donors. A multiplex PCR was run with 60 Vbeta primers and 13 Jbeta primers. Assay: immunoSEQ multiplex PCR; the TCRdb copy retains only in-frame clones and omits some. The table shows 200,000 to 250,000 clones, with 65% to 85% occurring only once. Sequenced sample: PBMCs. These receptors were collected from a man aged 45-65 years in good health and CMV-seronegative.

CDR3 sequence reads: CASSELGLAGNTGELFF. As DNA, the CDR3 is TGTGCCAGCAGTGAATTGGGACTAGCGGGGAACACCGGGGAGCTGTTTTTT. The chain links TRBV25-1 to TRBJ2-2; 12 positions agree with TRBD2. The germline V gene has CDR1 MGHDK and CDR2 SYGVNS. The V gene end was trimmed by 1 base and the J gene end by 1 base; junction bases not matched to a gene: 1. The CDR3 totals 17 residues.

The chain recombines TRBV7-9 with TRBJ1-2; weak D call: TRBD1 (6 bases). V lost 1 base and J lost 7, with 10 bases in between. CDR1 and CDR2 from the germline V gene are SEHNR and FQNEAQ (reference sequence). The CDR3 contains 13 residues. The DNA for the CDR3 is TGTGCCAGCAGCTTAGTACAGGGTGGTGGCTACACCTTC. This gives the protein CASSLVQGGGYTF.

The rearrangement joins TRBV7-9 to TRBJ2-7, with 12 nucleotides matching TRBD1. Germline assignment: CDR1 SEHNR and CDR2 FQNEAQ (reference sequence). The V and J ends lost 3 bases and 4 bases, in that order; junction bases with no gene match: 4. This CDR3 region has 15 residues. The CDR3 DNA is TGTGCCAGCAGCTTTGGGACAGGGGGCTTTTACGAGCAGTACTTC. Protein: CASSFGTGGFYEQYF. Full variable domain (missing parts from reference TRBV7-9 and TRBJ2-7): DTGVSQNPRHKITKRGQNVTFRCDPISEHNRLYWYRQTLGQGPEFLTYFQNEAQLEKSRLLSDRFSAERPKGSFSTLEIQRTEQGDSAMYLCASSFGTGGFYEQYFGPGTRLTVT.

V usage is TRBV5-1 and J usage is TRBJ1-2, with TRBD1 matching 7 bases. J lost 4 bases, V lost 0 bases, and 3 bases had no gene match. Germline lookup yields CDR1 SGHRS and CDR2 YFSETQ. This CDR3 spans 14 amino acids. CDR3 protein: CASSLGTGRYGYTF. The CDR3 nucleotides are TGCGCCAGCAGCTTGGGGACAGGCCGCTATGGCTACACCTTC.

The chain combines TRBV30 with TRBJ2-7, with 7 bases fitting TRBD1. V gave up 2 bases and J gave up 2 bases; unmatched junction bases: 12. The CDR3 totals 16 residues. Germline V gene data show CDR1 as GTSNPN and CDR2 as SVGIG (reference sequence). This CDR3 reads CAWSTPGQRLTYEQYF. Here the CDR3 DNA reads TGTGCCTGGAGTACCCCGGGACAGCGATTAACCTACGAGCAGTACTTC. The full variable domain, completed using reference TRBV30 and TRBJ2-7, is SQTIHQWPATLVQPVGSPLSLECTVEGTSNPNLYWYRQAAGRGLQLLFYSVGIGQISSEVPQNLSASRPQDRQFILSSKKLLLSDSGFYLCAWSTPGQRLTYEQYFGPGTRLTVT.

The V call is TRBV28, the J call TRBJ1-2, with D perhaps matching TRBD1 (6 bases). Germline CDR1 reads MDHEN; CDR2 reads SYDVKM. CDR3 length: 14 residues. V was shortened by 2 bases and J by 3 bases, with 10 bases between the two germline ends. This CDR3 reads CASSLTGRYYGYTF. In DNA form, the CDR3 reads TGTGCCAGCAGTTTAACAGGGAGATACTATGGCTACACCTTC.

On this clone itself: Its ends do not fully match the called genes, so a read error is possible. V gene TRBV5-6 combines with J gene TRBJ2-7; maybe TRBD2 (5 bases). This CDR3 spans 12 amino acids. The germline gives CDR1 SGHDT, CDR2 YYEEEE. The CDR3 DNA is TGTGTCAGCAACCTACTAGGCTACGAGCAGTACTTC. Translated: CVSNLLGYEQYF. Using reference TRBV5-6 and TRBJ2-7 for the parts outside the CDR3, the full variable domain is DAGVTQSPTHLIKTRGQQVTLRCSPKSGHDTVSWYQQALGQGPQFIFQYYEEEERQRGNFPDRFSGHQFPNYSSELNVNALLLGDSALYLCVSNLLGYEQYFGPGTRLTVT.

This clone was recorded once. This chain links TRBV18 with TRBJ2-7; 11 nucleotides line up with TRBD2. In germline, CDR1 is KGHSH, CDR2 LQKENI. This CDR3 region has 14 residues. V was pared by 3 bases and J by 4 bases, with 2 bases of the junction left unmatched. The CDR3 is CASSPGLAGYEQYF. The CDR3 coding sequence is TGTGCCAGCTCACCCGGACTAGCGGGTTACGAGCAGTACTTC.